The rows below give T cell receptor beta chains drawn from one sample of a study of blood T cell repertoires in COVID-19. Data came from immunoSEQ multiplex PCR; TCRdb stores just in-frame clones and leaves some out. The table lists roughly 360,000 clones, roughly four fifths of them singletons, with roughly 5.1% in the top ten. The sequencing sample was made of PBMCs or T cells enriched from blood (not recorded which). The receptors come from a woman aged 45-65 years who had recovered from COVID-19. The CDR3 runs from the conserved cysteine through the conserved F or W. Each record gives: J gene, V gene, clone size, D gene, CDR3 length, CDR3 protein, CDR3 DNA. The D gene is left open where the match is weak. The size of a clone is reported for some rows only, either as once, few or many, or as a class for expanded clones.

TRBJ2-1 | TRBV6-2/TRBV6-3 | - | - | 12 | CASSFSYNEQFF | TGTGCCAGCAGTTTTAGTTACAATGAGCAGTTCTTC
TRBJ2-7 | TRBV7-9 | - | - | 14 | CASSFTGKSYEQYF | TGTGCCAGCAGCTTTACAGGGAAGTCCTACGAGCAGTACTTC
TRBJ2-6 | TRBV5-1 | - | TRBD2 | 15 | CASSFGGAGANVLTF | TGCGCCAGCAGCTTCGGGGGGGCTGGGGCCAACGTCCTGACTTTC
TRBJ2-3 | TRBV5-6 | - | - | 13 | CASSLRQTDTQYF | TGTGCCAGCAGCCTCCGACAGACAGATACGCAGTATTTT
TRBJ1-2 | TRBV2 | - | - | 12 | CASSPHRGGYTF | TGTGCCAGCAGTCCCCATAGGGGGGGCTACACCTTC
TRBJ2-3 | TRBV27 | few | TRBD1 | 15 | CASSTQGVPTDTQYF | TGTGCCAGCAGTACACAGGGGGTCCCCACAGATACGCAGTATTTT
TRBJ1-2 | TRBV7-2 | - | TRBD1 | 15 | CASSLSTGGYRGYTF | TGTGCCAGCAGCCTGTCGACAGGGGGATATAGGGGCTACACCTTC
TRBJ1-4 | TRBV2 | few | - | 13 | CASSYGELEKLFF | TGTGCCAGCAGCTACGGTGAGCTTGAAAAACTGTTTTTT
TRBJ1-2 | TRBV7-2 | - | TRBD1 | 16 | CASSSLRGQGAGGYTF | TGTGCCAGCAGCTCCCTGCGGGGCCAGGGGGCGGGGGGCTACACCTTC
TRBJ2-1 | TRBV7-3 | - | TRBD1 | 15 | CASSRDRTTYNEQFF | TGTGCCAGCAGCCGGGACAGGACTACGTACAATGAGCAGTTCTTC
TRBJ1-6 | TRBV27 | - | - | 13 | CASRGHLDSPLHF | TGTGCCAGCAGGGGACATTTGGACTCACCCCTCCACTTT
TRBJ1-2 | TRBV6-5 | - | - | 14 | CASSPWAQSHGYTF | TGTGCCAGCAGTCCATGGGCCCAAAGTCATGGCTACACCTTC
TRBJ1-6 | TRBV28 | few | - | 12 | CASTLNSAPLHF | TGTGCCAGCACCCTAAATTCTGCACCCCTCCACTTT
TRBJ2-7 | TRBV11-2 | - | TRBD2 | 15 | CASSSWTSGSYEQYF | TGTGCCAGCAGCTCTTGGACTAGCGGCTCCTACGAGCAGTACTTC
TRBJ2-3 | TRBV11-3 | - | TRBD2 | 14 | CASSLVGTTNTQYF | TGTGCCAGCAGCTTAGTTGGGACTACTAATACGCAGTATTTT
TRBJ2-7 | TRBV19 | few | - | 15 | CASSIVWGDLYEQYF | TGTGCCAGTAGTATAGTGTGGGGGGACCTCTACGAGCAGTACTTC